Listed below are T cell receptor beta chains from one sample, sequenced in a study of siplizumab effects on memory and regulatory T cells. Produced via immunoSEQ multiplex PCR; TCRdb's table is partial and in-frame only. The sample has fewer than 45,000 clones; about 89% are singletons. Sequenced sample: naive CD4+ T cells sorted from blood. Every receptor here comes from a human donor in good health. The CDR3 runs from the conserved cysteine through the conserved F or W. A D gene is named only where the DNA matches it firmly. Size tells how often a clone was seen (once, few, many) or the class of an expanded clone, and some rows leave it out.

j_call | clone_size | v_call | d_call | cdr3_aa | cdr3_nt
TRBJ2-5 | - | TRBV10-3 | TRBD2 | CAIKLAGEETQYF | TGTGCCATCAAACTAGCGGGGGAAGAGACCCAGTACTTC
TRBJ1-1 | - | TRBV9 | TRBD1 | CASSEWTGSGNTEAFF | TGTGCCAGCAGCGAATGGACAGGGTCGGGGAACACTGAAGCTTTCTTT
TRBJ1-2 | - | TRBV7-6 | - | CASSRGISYGYTF | TGTGCCAGCAGCCGCGGGATTTCCTATGGCTACACCTTC
TRBJ2-5 | - | TRBV7-3 | - | CASSLGVQETQYF | TGTGCCAGCAGCTTAGGGGTCCAAGAGACCCAGTACTTC
TRBJ2-1 | - | TRBV5-6 | - | CASSAGYNEQFF | TGTGCCAGCAGCGCAGGGTACAATGAGCAGTTCTTC
TRBJ1-3 | - | TRBV5-4 | - | CASSLTGGPGNTIYF | TGTGCCAGCAGCCTTACGGGGGGCCCTGGAAACACCATATATTTT
TRBJ1-1 | - | TRBV6-6 | TRBD1 | CASSFNRGNTEAFF | TGTGCCAGCAGTTTTAACAGGGGGAACACTGAAGCTTTCTTT
TRBJ2-5 | - | TRBV5-4 | TRBD1 | CASSWDRGTGETQYF | TGTGCCAGCAGCTGGGACAGGGGGACGGGGGAGACCCAGTACTTC
TRBJ1-3 | - | TRBV9 | - | CASSVAMSERNTIYF | TGTGCCAGCAGCGTAGCCATGTCAGAAAGAAACACCATATATTTT
TRBJ2-1 | - | TRBV5-1 | - | CASSLTGPYNEQFF | TGCGCCAGCAGCTTGACAGGGCCCTACAATGAGCAGTTCTTC
TRBJ2-7 | - | TRBV7-3 | - | CASSLIGGNEQYF | TGTGCCAGCAGCTTGATTGGGGGCAACGAGCAGTACTTC
TRBJ2-5 | - | TRBV19 | TRBD1 | CASSIQGNQETQYF | TGTGCCAGTTCCATACAGGGGAATCAAGAGACCCAGTACTTC
TRBJ2-7 | once | TRBV11-2 | TRBD1 | CASSVRTGGYEQYF | TGTGCCAGCAGCGTACGGACAGGGGGCTACGAGCAGTACTTC
TRBJ2-7 | - | TRBV7-6 | - | CASSVQGYEQYF | TGTGCCAGCAGCGTACAGGGTTACGAGCAGTACTTC
TRBJ2-7 | - | TRBV6-5 | - | CASRRGTYEQYF | TGTGCCAGCCGAAGGGGAACCTACGAGCAGTACTTC
TRBJ2-5 | - | TRBV5-1 | - | CASSLGFQETQYF | TGCGCCAGCAGCTTGGGCTTTCAAGAGACCCAGTACTTC
TRBJ1-1 | once | TRBV5-8 | - | CASSLTVNTEAFF | TGTGCCAGCAGCTTAACGGTGAACACTGAAGCTTTCTTT
TRBJ1-2 | few | TRBV5-1 | - | CASSLGGDDGYTF | TGCGCCAGCAGCTTGGGTGGGGACGATGGCTACACCTTC
TRBJ2-7 | - | TRBV4-1 | TRBD1 | CASSQPGQGWEQYF | TGCGCCAGCAGCCAGCCGGGACAGGGGTGGGAGCAGTACTTC
TRBJ2-7 | - | TRBV6-1 | - | CASSEVGLRLSEQYF | TGTGCCAGCAGTGAAGTTGGACTGAGACTCTCCGAGCAGTACTTC
TRBJ1-2 | - | TRBV6-4 | TRBD1 | CASSGDRGQLVYGYTF | TGTGCCAGCAGCGGGGACAGGGGACAACTGGTATATGGCTACACCTTC
TRBJ1-4 | - | TRBV5-4 | - | CASSSSTRAGEKLFF | TGTGCCAGCAGCTCTAGTACCAGGGCGGGCGAAAAACTGTTTTTT
TRBJ2-3 | - | TRBV20-1 | - | CSANTDTQYF | TGCAGTGCTAATACAGATACGCAGTATTTT
TRBJ1-5 | - | TRBV7-9 | - | CASSLVSDQPQHF | TGTGCCAGCAGCTTAGTATCGGATCAGCCCCAGCATTTT
TRBJ2-7 | few | TRBV2 | - | CASSRTYEQYF | TGTGCCAGCAGTCGGACCTACGAGCAGTACTTC
TRBJ2-2 | - | TRBV2 | - | CASATQGGDTGELFF | TGTGCCAGCGCAACTCAGGGCGGGGACACCGGGGAGCTGTTTTTT